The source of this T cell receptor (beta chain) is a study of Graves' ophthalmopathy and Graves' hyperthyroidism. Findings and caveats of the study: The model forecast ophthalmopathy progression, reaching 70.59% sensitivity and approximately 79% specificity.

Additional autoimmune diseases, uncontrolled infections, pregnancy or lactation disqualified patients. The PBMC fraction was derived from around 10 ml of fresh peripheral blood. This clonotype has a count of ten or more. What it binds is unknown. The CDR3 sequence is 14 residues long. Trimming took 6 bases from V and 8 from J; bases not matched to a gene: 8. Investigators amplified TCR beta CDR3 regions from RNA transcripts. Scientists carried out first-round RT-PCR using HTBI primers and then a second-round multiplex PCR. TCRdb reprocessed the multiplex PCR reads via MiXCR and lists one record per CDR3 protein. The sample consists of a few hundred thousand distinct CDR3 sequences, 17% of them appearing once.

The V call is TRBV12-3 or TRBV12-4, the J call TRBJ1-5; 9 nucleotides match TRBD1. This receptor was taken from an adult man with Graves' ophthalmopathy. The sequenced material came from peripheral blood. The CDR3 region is CASSPGTGLEPQHF. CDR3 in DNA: TGTGCCAGCAGCCCGGGGACAGGGCTGGAGCCCCAGCATTTT.